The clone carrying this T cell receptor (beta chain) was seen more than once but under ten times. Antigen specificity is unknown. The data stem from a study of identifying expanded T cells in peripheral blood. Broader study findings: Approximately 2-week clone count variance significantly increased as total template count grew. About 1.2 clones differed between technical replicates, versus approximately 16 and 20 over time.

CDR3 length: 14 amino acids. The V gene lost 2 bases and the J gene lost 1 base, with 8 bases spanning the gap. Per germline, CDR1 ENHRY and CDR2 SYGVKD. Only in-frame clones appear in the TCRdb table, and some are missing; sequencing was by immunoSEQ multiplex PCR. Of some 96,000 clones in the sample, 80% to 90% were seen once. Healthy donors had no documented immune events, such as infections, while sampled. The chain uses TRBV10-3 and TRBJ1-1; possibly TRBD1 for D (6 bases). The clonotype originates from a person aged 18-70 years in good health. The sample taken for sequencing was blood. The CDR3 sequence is CAISEVQGNTEAFF. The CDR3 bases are TGTGCCATCAGTGAGGTACAGGGGAACACTGAAGCTTTCTTT.